The next 13 T cell receptor beta chains were all read from a single sample in a study of cytomegalovirus exposure and HLA in healthy donors. The PCR ran on 60 Vbeta and 13 Jbeta primers. The assay was immunoSEQ multiplex PCR, and TCRdb's table has in-frame clones only and misses some. The table records about 94,000 clones, 79% of them present only once. Sequenced sample: PBMCs. These receptors originate from a woman in her forties in good health and CMV-seronegative.

In this sample, this clone turned up once. The chain is built from TRBV5-4 and TRBJ1-2; no clear D. The CDR3 consists of 13 residues. Trimming removed 1 base at V and 7 bases at J, with 11 bases between. Germline CDR1 reads SGHNT; CDR2 reads YYREEE (reference sequence). In nucleotides, the CDR3 is TGTGCCAGCAGCTTGACCGAGGCTGGTGGCTACACCTTC. Translated, it gives CASSLTEAGGYTF.

The V and J genes are TRBV2 and TRBJ2-1; D might be TRBD1 (6 bases). The ends were cut back, 4 bases at V and 6 bases at J, with 13 bases in the middle. Germline CDR1 and CDR2: SNHLY and FYNNEI. This CDR3 is 14 amino acids long. The CDR3 DNA follows: TGTGCCAGCAGTGTCGCCAGGGGTGCCAATGAGCAGTTCTTC. It encodes CASSVARGANEQFF.

The J gene is TRBJ1-3, the V gene TRBV5-4; D call uncertain. The V gene's germline CDR1 is SGHNT and CDR2 YYREEE (reference sequence). Trimming removed 0 bases at V and 2 bases at J, with 9 bases between. This CDR3 has 15 amino acids. CDR3 DNA sequence: TGTGCCAGCAGCTTGGGGCTGGCGGCTGGAAACACCATATATTTT. It codes for CASSLGLAAGNTIYF. Full variable domain (missing parts from reference TRBV5-4 and TRBJ1-3): ETGVTQSPTHLIKTRGQQVTLRCSSQSGHNTVSWYQQALGQGPQFIFQYYREEENGRGNFPPRFSGLQFPNYSSELNVNALELDDSALYLCASSLGLAAGNTIYFGEGSWLTVV.

The CDR3 here is CASSPGNTEAFF. The CDR3 coding sequence is TGCGCCAGCAGCCCGGGAAACACTGAAGCTTTCTTT. The chain is built from TRBV5-1 and TRBJ1-1; D remains ambiguous. This CDR3 comprises 12 residues. V was trimmed by 4 bases and J by 2 bases, leaving 6 bases between them. Germline CDR1 is SGHRS and CDR2 is YFSETQ. The entire variable domain, with the rest obtained from reference TRBV5-1 and TRBJ1-1, is as follows: KAGVTQTPRYLIKTRGQQVTLSCSPISGHRSVSWYQQTPGQGLQFLFEYFSETQRNKGNFPGRFSGRQFSNSRSEMNVSTLELGDSALYLCASSPGNTEAFFGQGTRLTVV.

Here the CDR3 reads CASSRTSGGNYEQYF. The CDR3 DNA follows: TGCGCCAGCAGTCGGACTAGCGGGGGCAACTACGAGCAGTACTTC. The chain couples TRBV5-1 to TRBJ2-7; 13 bases align to TRBD2. The CDR3 is 15 residues long. Germline V gene data show CDR1 as SGHRS and CDR2 as YFSETQ. Trimming cost V 5 bases and J 3 bases; bases outside gene matches: 5.

The J gene is TRBJ1-5, the V gene TRBV5-6, with D unresolved. The CDR3 consists of 12 residues. Deletions cut 3 bases from V and 9 bases from J, with 10 bases between. Germline values: CDR1 SGHDT, CDR2 YYEEEE. CDR3 sequence: CASSSAAAPQHF. The CDR3 nucleotides are TGTGCCAGCAGCTCCGCCGCGGCGCCCCAGCATTTT. The complete variable domain, with remaining parts taken from reference TRBV5-6 and TRBJ1-5, reads DAGVTQSPTHLIKTRGQQVTLRCSPKSGHDTVSWYQQALGQGPQFIFQYYEEEERQRGNFPDRFSGHQFPNYSSELNVNALLLGDSALYLCASSSAAAPQHFGDGTRLSIL.

The chain uses TRBV28 and TRBJ2-3; D not resolved. V was shortened by 5 bases and J by 6 bases, with 9 bases between the two germline ends. The CDR3 has 12 amino acids. In germline, CDR1 is MDHEN, CDR2 SYDVKM. The CDR3 sequence is CASSPSVDTQYF. Written as DNA, the CDR3 is TGTGCCAGCAGTCCATCGGTGGATACGCAGTATTTT.

This chain links TRBV19 with TRBJ2-1; 7 bases fit TRBD1. V lost 5 bases to trimming and J lost 6 bases; unmatched junction nucleotides: 4. This CDR3 region has 13 residues. Germline V gene lookup returns CDR1 LNHDA and CDR2 SQIVND (reference sequence). As DNA, the CDR3 is TGTGCCAGTAGTGCCAGGGACAGCAATGAGCAGTTCTTC. It translates to CASSARDSNEQFF. Full variable domain (remainder filled in from reference TRBV19 and TRBJ2-1): DGGITQSPKYLFRKEGQNVTLSCEQNLNHDAMYWYRQDPGQGLRLIYYSQIVNDFQKGDIAEGYSVSREKKESFPLTVTSAQKNPTAFYLCASSARDSNEQFFGPGTRLTVL.

CDR3 nucleotides: TGTGCCAGCACCACTGACACGGTCACAGATACGCAGTATTTT. Its protein product is CASTTDTVTDTQYF. The chain couples TRBV5-4 to TRBJ2-3; D ambiguous. The germline CDR1 and CDR2 sequences are SGHNT and YYREEE (reference sequence). The CDR3 spans 14 residues. Deletions cut 6 bases from V and 2 bases from J, with 13 bases between.

The rearrangement links TRBV12-5 to TRBJ1-1, with unresolved D. Trimming stripped 0 bases from V and 7 bases from J, with 9 bases between. Germline V CDR1 and CDR2: LGHNT, FRNRAP. The CDR3 contains 13 residues. This CDR3 is CASGLVGGVEAFF. The CDR3 DNA reads as TGTGCTAGTGGTTTGGTTGGAGGAGTTGAAGCTTTCTTT.

V usage is TRBV7-2 and J usage is TRBJ2-2, with 8 bases fitting TRBD1. The V segment lost 5 bases and the J segment 1 base; nucleotides outside the gene matches: 6. The germline V gene encodes CDR1 SGHTA and CDR2 FQGNSA. This CDR3 region has 16 residues. The CDR3 spells CASSLQGTGNTGELFF. The CDR3 DNA is TGTGCCAGCAGCCTACAAGGGACAGGGAACACCGGGGAGCTGTTTTTT.

This clone was observed once. The chain joins TRBV28 to TRBJ2-7, with 10 bases matching TRBD1. Germline CDR1 reads MDHEN; CDR2 reads SYDVKM. V lost 4 bases and J lost 6; bases outside the gene matches: 9. This CDR3 is built from 15 residues. CDR3 nucleotide sequence: TGTGCCAGCAGTTCGCTAGGGACAGGGGAAAGCGAGCAGTACTTC. It specifies CASSSLGTGESEQYF.

This chain joins TRBV25-1 and TRBJ1-6; 7 nucleotides match TRBD1. The CDR3 loop spans 15 amino acids. Germline V CDR1 and CDR2: MGHDK, SYGVNS. V shed 1 base, J shed 10 bases, and the junction held 7 bases outside the gene matches. CDR3 loop: CASSESPGGKSPLHF. DNA of the CDR3: TGTGCCAGCAGTGAATCGCCAGGGGGTAAATCACCCCTCCACTTT.